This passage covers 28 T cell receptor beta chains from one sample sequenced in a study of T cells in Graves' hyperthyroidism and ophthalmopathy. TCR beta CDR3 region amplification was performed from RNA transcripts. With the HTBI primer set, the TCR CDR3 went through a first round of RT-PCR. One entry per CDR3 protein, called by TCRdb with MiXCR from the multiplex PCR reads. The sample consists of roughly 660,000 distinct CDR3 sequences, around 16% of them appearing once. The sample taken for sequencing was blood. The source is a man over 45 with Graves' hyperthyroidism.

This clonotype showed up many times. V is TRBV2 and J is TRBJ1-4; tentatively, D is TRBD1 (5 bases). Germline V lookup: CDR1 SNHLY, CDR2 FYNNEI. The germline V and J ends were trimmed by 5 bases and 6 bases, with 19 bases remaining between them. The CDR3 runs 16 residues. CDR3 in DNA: TGTGCCAGCAGTCATGGGCCGCCTGGGGCCTATGAAAAACTGTTTTTT. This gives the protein CASSHGPPGAYEKLFF.

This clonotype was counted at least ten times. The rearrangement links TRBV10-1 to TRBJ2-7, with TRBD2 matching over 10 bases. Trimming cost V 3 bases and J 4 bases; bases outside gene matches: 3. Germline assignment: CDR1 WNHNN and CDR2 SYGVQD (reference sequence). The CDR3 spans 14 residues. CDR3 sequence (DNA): TGCGCCAGCAGTGACAATAGCGGGAGGTACGAGCAGTACTTC. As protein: CASSDNSGRYEQYF.

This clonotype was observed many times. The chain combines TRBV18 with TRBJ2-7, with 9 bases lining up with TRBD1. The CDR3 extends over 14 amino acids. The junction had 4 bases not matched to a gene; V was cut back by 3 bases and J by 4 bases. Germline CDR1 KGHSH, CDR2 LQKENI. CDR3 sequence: CASSPRDREYEQYF. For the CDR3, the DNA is TGTGCCAGCTCACCCCGGGACAGGGAGTACGAGCAGTACTTC.

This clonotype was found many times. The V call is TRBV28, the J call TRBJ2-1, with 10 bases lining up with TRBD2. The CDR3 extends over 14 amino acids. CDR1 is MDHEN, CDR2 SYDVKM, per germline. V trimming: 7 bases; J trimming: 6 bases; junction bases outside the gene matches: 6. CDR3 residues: CASTLAGVVNEQFF. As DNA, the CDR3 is TGTGCCAGCACTCTAGCGGGAGTGGTCAATGAGCAGTTCTTC.

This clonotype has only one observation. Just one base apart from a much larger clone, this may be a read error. CDR3 region: CASSRGGLAAHLPQTYYYKEQFF. CDR3 bases: TGTGCCAGCAGCCGAGGGGGACTAGCGGCCCATCTACCGCAGACCTACTACTACAAAGAGCAGTTCTTC. The chain recombines TRBV28 with TRBJ2-1, with 11 bases matching TRBD2. Germline V gene lookup returns CDR1 MDHEN and CDR2 SYDVKM. This CDR3 has 23 residues.

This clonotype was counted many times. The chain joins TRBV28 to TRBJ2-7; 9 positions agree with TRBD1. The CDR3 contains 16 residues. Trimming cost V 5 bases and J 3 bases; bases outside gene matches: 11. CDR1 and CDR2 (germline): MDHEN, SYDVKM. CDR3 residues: CASSLSNGQGIYEQYF. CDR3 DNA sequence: TGTGCCAGCAGTCTTTCTAACGGACAGGGGATCTACGAGCAGTACTTC.

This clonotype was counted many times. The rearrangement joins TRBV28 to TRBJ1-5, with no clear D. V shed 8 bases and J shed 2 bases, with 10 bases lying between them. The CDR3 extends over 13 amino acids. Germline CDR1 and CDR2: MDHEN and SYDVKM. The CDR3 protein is CASPREGNQPQHF. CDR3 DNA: TGTGCCAGCCCCCGGGAGGGCAATCAGCCCCAGCATTTT.

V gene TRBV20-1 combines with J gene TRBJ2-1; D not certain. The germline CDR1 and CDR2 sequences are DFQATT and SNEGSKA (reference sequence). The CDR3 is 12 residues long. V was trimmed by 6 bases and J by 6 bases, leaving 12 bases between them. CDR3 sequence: CSATDGINEQFF. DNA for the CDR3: TGCAGTGCAACCGACGGAATCAATGAGCAGTTCTTC.

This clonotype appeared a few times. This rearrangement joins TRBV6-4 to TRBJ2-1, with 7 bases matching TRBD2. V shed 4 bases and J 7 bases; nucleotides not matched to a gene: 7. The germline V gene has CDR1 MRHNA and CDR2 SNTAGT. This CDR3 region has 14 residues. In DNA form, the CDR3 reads TGTGCCAGCAGTGCCTTTGTGGGAGGGAATGAGCAGTTCTTC. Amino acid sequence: CASSAFVGGNEQFF.

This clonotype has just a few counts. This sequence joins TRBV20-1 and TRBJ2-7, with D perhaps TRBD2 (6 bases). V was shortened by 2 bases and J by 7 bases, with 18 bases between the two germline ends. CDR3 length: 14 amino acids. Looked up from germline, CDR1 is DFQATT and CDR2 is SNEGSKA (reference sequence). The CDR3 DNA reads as TGCAGTGCTAGACCCCCGGCGGGATGGAGAGAGCAGTACTTC. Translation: CSARPPAGWREQYF.

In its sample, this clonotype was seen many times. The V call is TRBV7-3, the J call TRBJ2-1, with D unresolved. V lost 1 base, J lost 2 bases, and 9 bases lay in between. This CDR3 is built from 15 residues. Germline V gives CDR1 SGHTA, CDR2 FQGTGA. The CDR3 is CASSLIISAYNEQFF. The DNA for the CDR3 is TGTGCCAGCAGCTTAATCATATCGGCCTACAATGAGCAGTTCTTC.

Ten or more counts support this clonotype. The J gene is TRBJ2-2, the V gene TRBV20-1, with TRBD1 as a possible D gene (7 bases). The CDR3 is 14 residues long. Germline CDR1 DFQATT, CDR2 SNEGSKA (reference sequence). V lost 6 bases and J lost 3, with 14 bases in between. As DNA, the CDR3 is TGCAGTGCGCTTGACAGGGACTACACCGGGGAGCTGTTTTTT. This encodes CSALDRDYTGELFF.

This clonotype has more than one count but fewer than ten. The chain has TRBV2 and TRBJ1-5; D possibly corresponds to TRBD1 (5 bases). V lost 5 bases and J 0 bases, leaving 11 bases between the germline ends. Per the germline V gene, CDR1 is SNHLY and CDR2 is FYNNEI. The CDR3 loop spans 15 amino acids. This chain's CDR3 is CASSLDTTSNQPQHF. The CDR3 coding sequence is TGTGCCAGCAGTCTGGACACAACTAGCAATCAGCCCCAGCATTTT.

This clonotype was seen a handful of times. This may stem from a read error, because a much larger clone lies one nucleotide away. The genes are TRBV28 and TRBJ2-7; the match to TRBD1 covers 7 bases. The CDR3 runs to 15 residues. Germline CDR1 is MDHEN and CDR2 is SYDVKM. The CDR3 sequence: CTSSTGTASFYEQYF. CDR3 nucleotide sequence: TGTACCAGCAGCACCGGGACAGCCTCATTCTACGAGCAGTACTTC.

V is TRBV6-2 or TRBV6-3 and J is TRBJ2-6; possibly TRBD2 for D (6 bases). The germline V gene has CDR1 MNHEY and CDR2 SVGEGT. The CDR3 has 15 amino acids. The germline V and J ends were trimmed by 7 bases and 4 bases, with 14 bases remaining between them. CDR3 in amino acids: CASIRWGDGANVLTF. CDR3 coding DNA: TGTGCCAGCATCCGGTGGGGGGACGGGGCCAACGTCCTGACTTTC.

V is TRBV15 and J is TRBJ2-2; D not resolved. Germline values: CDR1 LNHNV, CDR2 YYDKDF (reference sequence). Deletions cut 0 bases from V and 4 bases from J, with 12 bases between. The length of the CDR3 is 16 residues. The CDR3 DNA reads TGTGCCACCAGCAGAGATCTACCGCCTGGCACCGGGGAGCTGTTTTTT. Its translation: CATSRDLPPGTGELFF. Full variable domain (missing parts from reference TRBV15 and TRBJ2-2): DAMVIQNPRYQVTQFGKPVTLSCSQTLNHNVMYWYQQKSSQAPKLLFHYYDKDFNNEADTPDNFQSRRPNTSFCFLDIRSPGLGDTAMYLCATSRDLPPGTGELFFGEGSRLTVL.

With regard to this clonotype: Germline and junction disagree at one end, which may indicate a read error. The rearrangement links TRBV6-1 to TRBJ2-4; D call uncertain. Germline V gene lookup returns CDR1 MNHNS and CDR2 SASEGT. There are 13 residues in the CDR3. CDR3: CASIDRAQNIQYF. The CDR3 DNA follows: TGTGCCAGCATAGATCGAGCCCAAAACATTCAGTACTTC.

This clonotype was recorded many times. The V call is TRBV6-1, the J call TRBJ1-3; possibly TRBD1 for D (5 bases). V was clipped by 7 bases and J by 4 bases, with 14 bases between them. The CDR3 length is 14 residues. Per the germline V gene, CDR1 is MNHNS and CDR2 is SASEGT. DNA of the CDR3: TGTGCCAGCAACCTGGGGGATCCCGGAAACACCATATATTTT. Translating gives CASNLGDPGNTIYF.

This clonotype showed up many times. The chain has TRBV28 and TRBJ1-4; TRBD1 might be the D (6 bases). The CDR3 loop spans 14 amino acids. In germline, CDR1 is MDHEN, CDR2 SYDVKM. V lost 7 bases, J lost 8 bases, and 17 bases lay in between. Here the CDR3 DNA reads TGTGCCAGCACCCCCCAGGGGAGGGAGGAAAAACTGTTTTTT. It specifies CASTPQGREEKLFF.

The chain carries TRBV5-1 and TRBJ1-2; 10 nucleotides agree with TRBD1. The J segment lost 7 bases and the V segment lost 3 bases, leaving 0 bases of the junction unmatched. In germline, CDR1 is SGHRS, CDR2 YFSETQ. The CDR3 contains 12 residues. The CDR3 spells CASSWDRGGYTF. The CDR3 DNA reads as TGCGCCAGCAGCTGGGACAGGGGTGGCTACACCTTC.

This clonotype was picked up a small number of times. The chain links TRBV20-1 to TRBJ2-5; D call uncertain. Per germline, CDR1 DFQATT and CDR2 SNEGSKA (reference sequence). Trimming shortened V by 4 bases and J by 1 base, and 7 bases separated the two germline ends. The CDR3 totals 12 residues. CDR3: CSATATQETQYF. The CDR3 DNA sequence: TGCAGTGCTACAGCGACCCAAGAGACCCAGTACTTC.

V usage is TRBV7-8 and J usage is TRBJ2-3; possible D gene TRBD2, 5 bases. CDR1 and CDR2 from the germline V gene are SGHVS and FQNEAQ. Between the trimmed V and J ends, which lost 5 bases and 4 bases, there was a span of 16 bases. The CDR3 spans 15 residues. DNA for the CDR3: TGTGCCAGCAGCCCAGCGGTTAACCCGCCAGATACGCAGTATTTT. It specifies CASSPAVNPPDTQYF.

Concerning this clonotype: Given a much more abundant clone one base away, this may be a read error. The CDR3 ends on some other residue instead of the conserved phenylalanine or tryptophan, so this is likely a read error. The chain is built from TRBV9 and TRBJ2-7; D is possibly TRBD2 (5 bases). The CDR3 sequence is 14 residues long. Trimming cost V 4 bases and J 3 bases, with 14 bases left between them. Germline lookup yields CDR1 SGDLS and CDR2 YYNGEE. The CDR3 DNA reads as TGTGCCAGCAGCCAGTCGGGGAATTACTACGAGCAGTACATC. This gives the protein CASSQSGNYYEQYI.

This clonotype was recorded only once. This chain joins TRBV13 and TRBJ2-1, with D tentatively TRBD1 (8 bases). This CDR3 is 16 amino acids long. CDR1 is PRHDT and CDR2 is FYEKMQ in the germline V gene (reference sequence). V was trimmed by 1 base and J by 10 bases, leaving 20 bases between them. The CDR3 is CASSLARTGRAREQFF. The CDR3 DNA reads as TGTGCCAGCAGCTTAGCTAGGACAGGGAGGGCCCGCGAGCAGTTCTTC.

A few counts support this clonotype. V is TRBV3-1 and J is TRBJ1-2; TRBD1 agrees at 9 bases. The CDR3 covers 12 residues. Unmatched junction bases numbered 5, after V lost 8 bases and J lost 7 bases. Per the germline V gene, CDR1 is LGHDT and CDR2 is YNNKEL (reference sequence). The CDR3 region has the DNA TGTGCCAGCGGTACAGGGGGCTCTGGCTACACCTTC. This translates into CASGTGGSGYTF.

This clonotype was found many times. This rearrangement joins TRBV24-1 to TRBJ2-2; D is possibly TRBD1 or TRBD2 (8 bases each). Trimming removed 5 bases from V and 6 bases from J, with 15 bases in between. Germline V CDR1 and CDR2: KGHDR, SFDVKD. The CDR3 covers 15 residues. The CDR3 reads CATSGGGTGAGELFF. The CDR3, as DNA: TGTGCCACCAGTGGCGGGGGGACAGGAGCCGGGGAGCTGTTTTTT.

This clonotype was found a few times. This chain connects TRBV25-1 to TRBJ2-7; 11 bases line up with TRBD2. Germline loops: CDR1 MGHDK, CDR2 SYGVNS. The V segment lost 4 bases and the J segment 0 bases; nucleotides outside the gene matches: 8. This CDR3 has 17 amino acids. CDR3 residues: CASSGTAGLADSYEQYF. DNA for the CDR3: TGTGCCAGCAGTGGAACGGCGGGACTAGCGGACTCCTACGAGCAGTACTTC.

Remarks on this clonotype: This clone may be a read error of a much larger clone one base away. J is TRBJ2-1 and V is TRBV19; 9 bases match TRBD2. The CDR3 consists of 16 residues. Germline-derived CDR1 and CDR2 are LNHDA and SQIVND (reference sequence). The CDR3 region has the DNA TGTACCAGTAGAATTAGCGGGAGAGACTCCTACAATGAGCAGTTCTTC. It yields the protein CTSRISGRDSYNEQFF.